Below, 6 T cell receptor beta chains from the same sample are listed, as sequenced in a study of Ad26.COV2.S vaccination and SARS-CoV-2 variants. Only in-frame clones appear in the TCRdb table, and some are missing; sequencing was by immunoSEQ multiplex PCR. The sample lists roughly 350,000 clones, around 86% seen once, with about 3% in the top ten. Treatment given: about 20 received Ad26.COV2.S at low or high dose, single or two shots; several received placebo; per-sample allocation not given. At day 63 after the first vaccine or placebo injection, samples were drawn. The input for sequencing was peripheral blood, taken in a trial of Ad26.COV2.S vaccine versus placebo. Receptors were obtained from a person aged 18-60 years who received the Ad26.COV2.S COVID-19 vaccine or a placebo.

The chain is built from TRBV6-5 and TRBJ2-4; TRBD1 agrees at 9 bases. There are 15 residues in the CDR3. Germline V gene sequence: CDR1 MNHEY, CDR2 SVGAGI. V trimming: 0 bases; J trimming: 7 bases; junction bases outside the gene matches: 4. The CDR3 loop reads CASSYSRDRVNIQYF. The CDR3 region has the DNA TGTGCCAGCAGTTACTCCCGGGACAGGGTGAACATTCAGTACTTC.

The J gene is TRBJ2-5, the V gene TRBV29-1, with TRBD2 matching over 10 bases. CDR3 length equals 15 residues. In germline, CDR1 is SQVTM, CDR2 ANQGSEA. Trimming at V came to 3 bases and at J to 1 base, leaving 5 bases not matched to a gene. CDR3 region: CSVDTSGDSQETQYF. CDR3 sequence (DNA): TGCAGCGTTGATACTAGCGGGGACTCCCAAGAGACCCAGTACTTC.

This sequence joins TRBV27 and TRBJ1-2; D possibly corresponds to TRBD1 (5 bases). The V end was cut by 0 bases, the J end by 4 bases, with 12 bases between. The CDR3 is 15 residues long. The germline gives CDR1 MNHEY, CDR2 SMNVEV (reference sequence). The CDR3 sequence: CASSLSQGRSYGYTF. As DNA, the CDR3 is TGTGCCAGCAGTTTATCGCAGGGTCGGTCCTATGGCTACACCTTC.

In this sample, this clone is medium-sized. The rearrangement links TRBV5-1 to TRBJ1-6; 10 nucleotides match TRBD1. J lost 7 bases, V lost 1 base, and 5 bases had no gene match. The CDR3 runs 16 residues. CDR1 SGHRS and CDR2 YFSETQ come from the germline V gene. CDR3 nucleotides: TGCGCCAGCAGCTTGTGGGGACAGGGGTGGAATTCACCCCTCCACTTT. Translating it yields CASSLWGQGWNSPLHF.

This clone was counted once. The chain carries TRBV6-1 and TRBJ1-5; 7 bases are a match to TRBD1. This CDR3 comprises 16 residues. Losses at the gene ends were 0 bases for V and 2 bases for J; bases not matched to a gene: 4. Germline CDR1 and CDR2: MNHNS and SASEGT. CDR3 DNA: TGTGCCAGCAGTGAAGCTCCGGACAGGCGCAATCAGCCCCAGCATTTT. The encoded protein is CASSEAPDRRNQPQHF.

V usage is TRBV24-1 and J usage is TRBJ2-5; D possibly corresponds to TRBD1 (5 bases). The germline V gene has CDR1 KGHDR and CDR2 SFDVKD. Trimming took 7 bases from V and 5 from J, leaving 13 bases between them. CDR3 length equals 13 residues. The CDR3 loop is CATSDQQDETQYF. The CDR3 coding sequence is TGTGCCACCAGCGACCAACAGGACGAGACCCAGTACTTC.